This TCR beta chain is from a study of cytomegalovirus exposure and HLA in healthy donors. On the study more broadly: A later analysis reported the same platform for the 95 to 150 validation repertoires and the 500 to 700 first-cohort repertoires.

Separation from the roughly 670-subject first cohort characterized the roughly 120-subject validation cohort, to which the donors belonged. V lost 5 bases, J lost 0 bases, and 7 bases lay in between. The CDR3 is 13 amino acids. CDR1 is SEHNR, CDR2 FQNEAQ, per germline (reference sequence). In this sample, this clone turned up once. Its antigen is currently unknown. General observations from the study: It was confirmed in vitro that three of the CMV-associated chains were specific for CMV antigens. The tendency of first-cohort TCR clusters to co-occur in the 100 to 150 validation repertoires was identified by a subsequent analysis.

The method was immunoSEQ multiplex PCR; TCRdb's version includes in-frame clones alone and lacks a portion of them. The table has about 160,000 clones, approximately 81% seen once. V and J are TRBV7-9 and TRBJ1-2, with D uncertain. The sequencing input was PBMCs. This sequence originates from a man aged 25-45 years in good health and CMV-seropositive. CDR3 sequence reads: CASSPLTNYGYTF. Here the CDR3 DNA reads TGTGCCAGCAGCCCCCTAACTAACTATGGCTACACCTTC.